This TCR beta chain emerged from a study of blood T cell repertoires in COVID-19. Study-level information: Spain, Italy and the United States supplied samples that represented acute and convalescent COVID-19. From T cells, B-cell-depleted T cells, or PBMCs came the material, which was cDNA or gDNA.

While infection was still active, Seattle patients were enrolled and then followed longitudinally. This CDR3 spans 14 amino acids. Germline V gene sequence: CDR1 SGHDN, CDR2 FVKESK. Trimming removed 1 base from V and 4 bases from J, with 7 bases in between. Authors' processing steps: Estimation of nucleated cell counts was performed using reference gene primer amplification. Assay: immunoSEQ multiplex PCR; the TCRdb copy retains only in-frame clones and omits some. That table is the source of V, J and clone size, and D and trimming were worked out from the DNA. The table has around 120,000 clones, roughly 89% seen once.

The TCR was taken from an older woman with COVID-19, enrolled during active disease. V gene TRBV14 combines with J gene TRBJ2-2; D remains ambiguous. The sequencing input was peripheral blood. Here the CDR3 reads CASSQVALTGELFF. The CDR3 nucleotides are TGTGCCAGCAGCCAAGTAGCACTCACCGGGGAGCTGTTTTTT.